What follows are 25 T cell receptor beta chains derived from one specimen sequenced in a study of T-cell memory formation after mild COVID-19. In TCRdb, the 5' RACE reads were re-called with MiXCR into one record per CDR3 protein. This repertoire shows a few hundred thousand distinct CDR3 sequences, roughly 17% found once; its top ten account for about a fifth. The sequenced sample consisted of PBMCs or a T cell subset sorted from them (not recorded which). The origin of the receptors is a man aged 18 to 35 who had mild COVID-19 (a few samples of this study predate the infection). Cell type and time point are not known.

This clonotype was counted only a few times. The genes are TRBV12-3 or TRBV12-4 and TRBJ2-3; 7 nucleotides match TRBD2. The length of the CDR3 is 13 residues. V dropped 7 bases and J dropped 8; count of bases not matched to a gene: 9. The CDR3 region is CASITGLGATQYF. The CDR3 DNA reads as TGTGCCAGCATCACCGGACTAGGGGCTACGCAGTATTTT.

The chain couples TRBV11-1 to TRBJ1-1; D is perhaps TRBD1 (6 bases). V was pared by 3 bases and J by 5 bases, with 13 bases between. CDR1 and CDR2 from the germline V gene are SGHAT and FQDESV (reference sequence). The CDR3 has 14 residues. The CDR3 spells CASSFGGLGTEAFF. DNA of the CDR3: TGTGCCAGCAGCTTCGGGGGGCTGGGTACTGAAGCTTTCTTT.

This clonotype showed up just a few times. J is TRBJ2-1 and V is TRBV7-2, with TRBD2 matching over 11 bases. Germline V gene sequence: CDR1 SGHTA, CDR2 FQGNSA. Trimming at V came to 6 bases and at J to 7 bases, leaving 5 bases not matched to a gene. This CDR3 has 14 residues. The CDR3: CASRRLAGTNEQFF. CDR3 nucleotide sequence: TGTGCCAGCAGGAGACTAGCGGGGACAAATGAGCAGTTCTTC.

This clonotype was counted ten times or more. This rearrangement joins TRBV5-1 to TRBJ2-3; the D gene is possibly TRBD2 (6 bases). Trimming took 0 bases from V and 1 from J, leaving 6 bases between them. The CDR3 is made up of 14 amino acids. Germline V gives CDR1 SGHRS, CDR2 YFSETQ. The CDR3 sequence is CASSLGEGTDTQYF. The CDR3 DNA follows: TGCGCCAGCAGCTTGGGGGAGGGCACAGATACGCAGTATTTT.

This chain connects TRBV27 to TRBJ1-1; perhaps TRBD1 as D (6 bases). Germline loops: CDR1 MNHEY, CDR2 SMNVEV (reference sequence). The CDR3 is 14 residues long. V lost 3 bases and J lost 2, with 10 bases in between. CDR3 nucleotide sequence: TGTGCCAGCAGTTTGGACAGATATAACACTGAAGCTTTCTTT. Translating it yields CASSLDRYNTEAFF.

This clonotype has a handful of counts. The chain has TRBV5-1 and TRBJ2-5; 7 bases match TRBD2. The CDR3 covers 15 residues. Germline V CDR1 and CDR2: SGHRS, YFSETQ. V lost 7 bases to trimming and J lost 4 bases; unmatched junction nucleotides: 13. The CDR3 sequence: CASSDTGSGGETQYF. The CDR3 DNA follows: TGCGCCAGCTCCGACACGGGGTCGGGGGGAGAGACCCAGTACTTC.

The chain recombines TRBV29-1 with TRBJ2-2; D may be TRBD2 (7 bases). Germline loops: CDR1 SQVTM, CDR2 ANQGSEA. The CDR3 spans 14 residues. The V gene lost 3 bases and the J gene lost 5 bases, with 13 bases spanning the gap. CDR3 in DNA: TGCAGCGTTGAGCGGGGGCGAGGTACCGGGGAGCTGTTTTTT. This encodes CSVERGRGTGELFF.

In the case of this clonotype: Sequence at one end of the junction differs from germline and may be a read error. V gene TRBV4-3 combines with J gene TRBJ1-5; D uncertain. This CDR3 has 14 amino acids. In germline, CDR1 is LGHNA, CDR2 YSLEER. This CDR3 is CASSQERFGQPKHF. The CDR3, as DNA: TGCGCCAGCAGCCAAGAACGATTCGGTCAGCCCAAGCATTTT.

This clonotype was detected only a few times. V gene TRBV4-3 combines with J gene TRBJ2-2; possibly TRBD1 for D (6 bases). In germline, CDR1 is LGHNA, CDR2 YSLEER. The CDR3 is made up of 17 amino acids. V gave up 0 bases and J gave up 5 bases, with 16 bases separating them. The CDR3 bases are TGCGCCAGCAGCCAAGATCCTGAGGGGGTTGGGACCGGGGAGCTGTTTTTT. Translated, it gives CASSQDPEGVGTGELFF.

This chain links TRBV28 with TRBJ1-5; D is possibly TRBD1 (5 bases). Germline-derived CDR1 and CDR2 are MDHEN and SYDVKM. The CDR3 covers 14 residues. V dropped 2 bases and J dropped 8 bases, with 13 bases sitting between them. The CDR3 spells CASSLRGTGEPQHF. CDR3 DNA: TGTGCCAGCAGTTTACGGGGCACCGGGGAGCCCCAGCATTTT.

J is TRBJ2-2 and V is TRBV12-3 or TRBV12-4; D gene uncertain. This CDR3 is 13 amino acids long. V was clipped by 3 bases and J by 4 bases, with 6 bases between them. In DNA, the CDR3 is TGTGCCAGCAGTTTCACCCCCACCGGGGAGCTGTTTTTT. Amino acids: CASSFTPTGELFF.

This clonotype showed up many times. V gene TRBV20-1 combines with J gene TRBJ1-4, with TRBD1 as a possible D gene (5 bases). V lost 0 bases to trimming and J lost 8 bases, with 16 bases between them. Germline lookup yields CDR1 DFQATT and CDR2 SNEGSKA (reference sequence). The CDR3 length is 15 residues. CDR3 amino acids: CSARDRAAGYEKLFF. CDR3 in DNA: TGCAGTGCTAGAGATCGGGCTGCAGGGTACGAAAAACTGTTTTTT.

In its sample, this clonotype was seen a few times. This sequence joins TRBV6-5 and TRBJ1-1, with 12 nucleotides matching TRBD1. Germline loops: CDR1 MNHEY, CDR2 SVGAGI. The V segment lost 7 bases and the J segment 10 bases; nucleotides outside the gene matches: 13. This CDR3 region has 15 residues. The CDR3: CASMRWGQGASRAFF. The CDR3 DNA follows: TGTGCCAGCATGCGGTGGGGACAGGGGGCGAGTCGAGCTTTCTTT.

The CDR3 nucleotides are TGTGCCAGCAGCCACCCGGGCTCCTACAATGAGCAGTTCTTC. Its protein is CASSHPGSYNEQFF. This rearrangement joins TRBV14 to TRBJ2-1; D remains ambiguous. Trimming removed 3 bases from V and 0 bases from J, with 6 bases in between. Per the germline V gene, CDR1 is SGHDN and CDR2 is FVKESK. The CDR3 extends over 14 amino acids.

The V and J genes are TRBV12-3 or TRBV12-4 and TRBJ2-1; 10 bases agree with TRBD1. The CDR3 has 15 amino acids. V gave up 8 bases and J gave up 14 bases; unmatched junction bases: 18. CDR3 in amino acids: CASRSGGTGEFREFF. CDR3 in DNA: TGTGCCAGCCGATCGGGGGGGACAGGGGAGTTTCGGGAGTTCTTC.

The rearrangement links TRBV5-5 to TRBJ2-5; tentative D call: TRBD1 (6 bases). This CDR3 spans 13 amino acids. Germline V gene lookup returns CDR1 SGHKS and CDR2 YYEKEE (reference sequence). V lost 5 bases and J lost 5, with 13 bases in between. This chain's CDR3 is CASRLTGLETQYF. CDR3 sequence (DNA): TGTGCCAGCAGGTTGACAGGATTGGAGACCCAGTACTTC.

V gene TRBV6-5 combines with J gene TRBJ2-5, with 10 bases aligning to TRBD2. The CDR3 consists of 13 residues. CDR1 MNHEY and CDR2 SVGAGI come from the germline V gene. With V trimmed by 7 bases and J by 5 bases, 4 bases remained unmatched. The CDR3 is CASNPLAGETQYF. CDR3 DNA: TGTGCCAGCAACCCACTAGCGGGGGAGACCCAGTACTTC.

The V gene is TRBV5-1, the J gene TRBJ2-1; 8 positions match TRBD2. The CDR3 runs 14 residues. V trimming: 0 bases; J trimming: 6 bases; junction bases outside the gene matches: 2. CDR1 is SGHRS and CDR2 is YFSETQ in the germline V gene. The CDR3 spells CASSLVAGPNEQFF. In DNA, the CDR3 is TGCGCCAGCAGCTTGGTAGCGGGGCCCAATGAGCAGTTCTTC.

This clonotype was picked up a small number of times. V gene TRBV9 combines with J gene TRBJ1-1; D unclear. V gave up 2 bases and J gave up 4 bases, with 12 bases separating them. CDR3 length: 14 amino acids. Germline V lookup: CDR1 SGDLS, CDR2 YYNGEE. In DNA form, the CDR3 reads TGTGCCAGCAGCGTCGGCGGGAGCGGCACTGAAGCTTTCTTT. Translated: CASSVGGSGTEAFF.

The chain employs TRBV13 and TRBJ2-4, with D perhaps TRBD1 (7 bases). Trimming shortened V by 3 bases and J by 6 bases, and 12 bases separated the two germline ends. The germline CDR1 and CDR2 sequences are PRHDT and FYEKMQ (reference sequence). The length of the CDR3 is 14 residues. As DNA, the CDR3 is TGTGCCAGCAGCTTGCGGGACAGAAGAAACATTCAGTACTTC. Protein: CASSLRDRRNIQYF.

This clonotype came up many times. The chain carries TRBV4-2 and TRBJ2-5; 8 nucleotides align to TRBD1. The germline V gene has CDR1 LGHNA and CDR2 YNFKEQ. V gave up 3 bases and J gave up 3 bases; unmatched junction bases: 6. CDR3 size: 15 residues. The CDR3 bases are TGTGCCAGCAGCCAGCGGGACAGGTCCAAAGAGACCCAGTACTTC. Protein sequence: CASSQRDRSKETQYF.

A few counts support this clonotype. The chain joins TRBV7-3 to TRBJ2-4; the match to TRBD2 covers 8 bases. The CDR3 runs to 13 residues. Germline CDR1 and CDR2: SGHTA and FQGTGA. V lost 2 bases and J lost 8; bases outside the gene matches: 2. CDR3 residues: CASSLGRGDIQYF. CDR3 coding DNA: TGTGCCAGCAGCTTAGGGCGGGGGGACATTCAGTACTTC.

This clonotype was detected a few times. The J gene is TRBJ2-3, the V gene TRBV23-1, with 8 bases aligning to TRBD2. TRBV23-1 carries the ORF label, with uncertain function. With V trimmed by 6 bases and J by 8 bases, 16 bases remained unmatched. The CDR3 runs 16 residues. The CDR3 loop reads CASRQRGSGDQPTQYF. CDR3 nucleotides: TGCGCCAGCAGGCAAAGGGGTAGCGGGGACCAACCTACGCAGTATTTT.

The chain joins TRBV6-1 to TRBJ1-5; the D gene is possibly TRBD1 (5 bases). The CDR3 has 13 amino acids. Deletions cut 4 bases from V and 6 bases from J, with 10 bases between. Germline CDR1 reads MNHNS; CDR2 reads SASEGT. CDR3 nucleotide sequence: TGTGCCAGCAGTGCGCGGACACCTCAGCCCCAGCATTTT. Protein: CASSARTPQPQHF.

This clonotype was seen a few times. The V gene is TRBV7-9, the J gene TRBJ1-3; no definite D call. The V end was cut by 5 bases, the J end by 1 base, with 21 bases between. The CDR3 has 18 residues. Germline V gene data show CDR1 as SEHNR and CDR2 as FQNEAQ (reference sequence). The CDR3 protein is CASSPSALDGKSGNTIYF. For the CDR3, the DNA is TGTGCCAGCAGCCCCTCGGCCCTGGACGGCAAGTCTGGAAACACCATATATTTT.